The clone carrying this T cell receptor (beta chain) has ten or more counts. Its antigen is undetermined. These data come from a study of T-cell reconstitution after alpha-beta-depleted transplantation in children. The library targeted TCRbeta and was prepared with unique molecular identifiers. In TCRdb, the PCR reads were re-called with MiXCR into one record per CDR3 protein. The profile covers around 420,000 distinct CDR3 sequences, with about 17% appearing a single time and under 30% taken by the ten largest. Overall study findings and caveats: Reports say that about two months after transplant, the alpha-beta T cells came out of several hundred graft clones that had expanded. Where some patients showed high TCRbeta diversity at day 60, it came from recipient T cells and thymic progenitors that had survived. A year post-transplant, T-cell counts and diversity derived mostly from newly produced T cells.

Germline assignment: CDR1 MGHRA and CDR2 YSYEKL. V shed 4 bases and J shed 4 bases, with 15 bases lying between them. The CDR3 is 15 residues long. The V and J genes are TRBV4-1 and TRBJ2-3; tentative D call: TRBD1 (6 bases). The clonotype was recovered from a boy less than two years old who had a stem cell transplant for Wiskott-Aldrich syndrome, so the T cells may come from the graft donor. Sequencing was performed on PBMCs, mostly from graft donor cells, taken 360 days after TCRalphabeta/CD19-depleted stem cell transplant. DNA of the CDR3: TGCGCCAGCAGCCTACCAGGGGTGGTCCCAGATACGCAGTATTTT. Translated, it gives CASSLPGVVPDTQYF.